This TCR beta chain stems from a study of blood T cell repertoires in COVID-19. Study information: Both acute and convalescent COVID-19 samples were obtained from the United States, Italy and Spain. In each case, the material was cDNA or gDNA derived from T cells, B-cell-depleted T cells, or PBMCs.

Only in-frame clones appear in the TCRdb table, and some are missing; sequencing was by immunoSEQ multiplex PCR. The sample shows fewer than 500,000 clones, around nine tenths of them seen only once. Participants spanned ages 18 to 89 years and resided in 20 to 25 US areas. The V segment lost 3 bases and the J segment 2 bases; nucleotides outside the gene matches: 9. The CDR3 has 17 amino acids. Germline values: CDR1 LNHDA, CDR2 SQIVND (reference sequence). V and J are TRBV19 and TRBJ2-1; 8 bases fit TRBD2. Sequenced sample: PBMCs or T cells enriched from blood (not recorded which). The sequence derives from a woman aged 18-30 years with acute COVID-19. The CDR3 protein is CASSIVWGLGPYNEQFF. The CDR3 DNA reads TGTGCCAGTAGTATTGTTTGGGGACTAGGTCCCTACAATGAGCAGTTCTTC.